This T cell receptor (beta chain) was identified in a study of graft-versus-host responses after intestinal transplantation. Study details: All of the recipients had induction that used anti-thymocyte globulin, then tacrolimus and steroids for two to four years. General study findings and limits: Recipient-marrow GvH clones were detected, some having first appeared in ileum or blood. Declining HvG levels early post-transplant were linked to peak circulating GvH clone levels.

Graft tissue processing released intraepithelial and lamina propria lymphocytes. This table comes from immunoSEQ multiplex PCR, and its TCRdb copy is limited to in-frame clones, with some not included. The sample shows about 8,100 clones, 68% of them seen only once. A remark on this clone: The antigen is unknown.

The CDR3 is 15 amino acids. V lost 6 bases and J lost 3; bases outside the gene matches: 8. Germline V CDR1 and CDR2: MNHEY, SVGAGI. The V and J genes are TRBV6-5 and TRBJ2-3, with TRBD2 identical over 8 bases. Sequenced material: ileum tissue, taken about 460 days after transplant. This sequence originates from a human patient who received an intestinal transplant, so some T cells may come from the graft donor. The CDR3: CASSGGGTETDTQYF. The CDR3 nucleotides are TGTGCCAGCAGCGGCGGGGGGACCGAGACAGATACGCAGTATTTT.